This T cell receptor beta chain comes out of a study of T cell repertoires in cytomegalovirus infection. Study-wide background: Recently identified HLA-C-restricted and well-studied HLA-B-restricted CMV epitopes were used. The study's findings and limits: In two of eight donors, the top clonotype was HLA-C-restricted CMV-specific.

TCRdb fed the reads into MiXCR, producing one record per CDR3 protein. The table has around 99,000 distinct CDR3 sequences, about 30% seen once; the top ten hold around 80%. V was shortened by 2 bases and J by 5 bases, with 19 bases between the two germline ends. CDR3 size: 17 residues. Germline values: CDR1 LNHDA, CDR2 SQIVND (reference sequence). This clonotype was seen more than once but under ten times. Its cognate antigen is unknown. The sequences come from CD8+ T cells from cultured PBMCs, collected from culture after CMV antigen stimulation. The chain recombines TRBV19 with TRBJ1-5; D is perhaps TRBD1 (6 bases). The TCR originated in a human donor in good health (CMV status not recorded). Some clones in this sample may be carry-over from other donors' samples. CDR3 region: CASSIPTSGGQDQPQHF. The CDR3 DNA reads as TGTGCCAGTAGTATACCCACATCCGGGGGCCAGGATCAGCCCCAGCATTTT. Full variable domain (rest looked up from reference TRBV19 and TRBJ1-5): DGGITQSPKYLFRKEGQNVTLSCEQNLNHDAMYWYRQDPGQGLRLIYYSQIVNDFQKGDIAEGYSVSREKKESFPLTVTSAQKNPTAFYLCASSIPTSGGQDQPQHFGDGTRLSIL.